The source of this TCR beta chain is a study of T cell responses to AZD1222 COVID-19 vaccine. General study points: Donors were largely white British and mainly female; clonal diversity was possibly underestimated.

Analysis merged second doses at about 4 or about 12 weeks. Concerning this clone: Its antigen is as yet unknown.

The CDR3 consists of 13 residues. Deletions cut 4 bases from V and 12 bases from J, with 18 bases between. Germline assignment: CDR1 SGDLS and CDR2 YYNGEE. Profiled with immunoSEQ multiplex PCR; TCRdb holds only in-frame clones, not every one. Here the sample spans about 140,000 clones, around 93% being singletons. Sequenced here: peripheral blood, sampled 28 days after the second AZD1222 dose. This chain joins TRBV9 and TRBJ2-3; D gene unclear. This sequence originates from an adult who received the AZD1222 COVID-19 vaccine. The CDR3 reads CASSTGQTSYQYF. The DNA of the CDR3 is TGTGCCAGCAGCACCGGTCAGACCTCCTATCAGTATTTT.